The rows below give T cell receptor beta chains drawn from one sample of a study of blood T cell repertoires in COVID-19. Method: immunoSEQ multiplex PCR; TCRdb's copy keeps in-frame clones and lacks some. This repertoire shows 150,000 or so clones, just under 90% found once; its top ten account for about a tenth. What was sequenced was peripheral blood. These receptor sequences come from a woman between 65 and 79 years old with COVID-19, enrolled during active disease. The CDR3 runs from the conserved cysteine through the conserved F or W. D genes are given only for firm matches. Some rows mark clone size as missing; the rest say once, few, many or name a class of expanded clone.

d_gene | j_gene | v_gene | len | abundance | CDR3nt | CDR3aa
TRBD1 | TRBJ1-6 | TRBV5-1 | 15 | once | TGCGCCAGCAGCATACAGGGGGCCCTTGAATCACCCCTCCACTTT | CASSIQGALESPLHF
TRBD1 | TRBJ1-1 | TRBV25-1 | 14 | . | TGTGCCAGCAGTGTCGGACAGGGGAGCACTGAAGCTTTCTTT | CASSVGQGSTEAFF
TRBD1 | TRBJ1-1 | TRBV29-1 | 13 | . | TGCAGCGCTAGGACAGGGGGGAACACTGAAGCTTTCTTT | CSARTGGNTEAFF
TRBD1 | TRBJ2-7 | TRBV10-3 | 15 | . | TGTGCCATCAGTGAGTCGACAGGGAAGGGCTACGAGCAGTACTTC | CAISESTGKGYEQYF
. | TRBJ2-1 | TRBV15 | 14 | . | TGTGCCACCAGCAGAGAATCAGTCTACAATGAGCAGTTCTTC | CATSRESVYNEQFF
. | TRBJ1-4 | TRBV7-7 | 15 | . | TGTGCCAGCAGCTTCGGGGATGAGCCTAATGAAAAACTGTTTTTT | CASSFGDEPNEKLFF
. | TRBJ1-5 | TRBV19 | 17 | . | TGTGCCAGTAGTTCCCTCCCGGACACTCGTGGCAATCAGCCCCAGCATTTT | CASSSLPDTRGNQPQHF
. | TRBJ1-5 | TRBV21-1 | 16 | . | TGTGCCAGCACCGCAGGTCGGACAGGGGGCAATCAGCCCCAGCATTTT | CASTAGRTGGNQPQHF
. | TRBJ1-5 | TRBV27 | 15 | . | TGTGCCAGCAGATGGGGGGGAAATAGCAATCAGCCCCAGCATTTT | CASRWGGNSNQPQHF
. | TRBJ2-7 | TRBV5-6 | 14 | . | TGTGCCAGCAGCTTGGCCGACAGTACCTACGAGCAGTACTTC | CASSLADSTYEQYF
. | TRBJ2-7 | TRBV2 | 14 | . | TGTGCCAGCAGTGTTGGGGGAGGGGGGCGCGAGCAGTACTTC | CASSVGGGGREQYF
TRBD2 | TRBJ2-5 | TRBV4-2 | 15 | . | TGTGCCAGCAGCCAAGATGGGACTAGCGGGGGTCTCCAGTACTTC | CASSQDGTSGGLQYF
. | TRBJ1-1 | TRBV3-1/TRBV3-2 | 13 | . | TGTGCCAGCGTTAGCAGTTTGAACACTGAAGCTTTCTTT | CASVSSLNTEAFF
TRBD1 | TRBJ1-2 | TRBV4-2 | 14 | . | TGTGCCAGCAGCCCGCAGGGGGTATCAAATGGCTACACCTTC | CASSPQGVSNGYTF
. | TRBJ2-6 | TRBV30 | 14 | . | TGTGCCTGGAGTCGAGGGACTGGGGCCAACGTCCTGACTTTC | CAWSRGTGANVLTF
. | TRBJ1-4 | TRBV18 | 15 | . | TGTGCCAGCTCACCACGACACGCAACTAATGAAAAACTGTTTTTT | CASSPRHATNEKLFF
TRBD1 | TRBJ2-2 | TRBV7-3 | 17 | . | TGTGCCAGCAGCTTAAGCCCCGGGACAGGGCCCACCGGGGAGCTGTTTTTT | CASSLSPGTGPTGELFF
TRBD2 | TRBJ2-3 | TRBV4-1 | 16 | . | TGCGCCAGCAGCCTCGGGACTAGCGGGGGATCAGATACGCAGTATTTT | CASSLGTSGGSDTQYF